This TCR beta chain was obtained from a study of blood T cells in healthy people across ages. Study-wide findings and caveats: Unsorted PBMC input precluded a conclusive naive versus antigen-experienced comparison. Across the age range, TCR beta diversity per million T cells fell in a roughly linear way.

Donors were systemically healthy Caucasian individuals from Russia aged roughly 6 to 95 years. It was roughly 10 milliliters of peripheral blood that were drawn from each donor. Germline CDR1 reads MNHEY; CDR2 reads SVGEGT. V was clipped by 8 bases and J by 3 bases, with 14 bases between them. The CDR3 spans 14 residues. The authors ran a second PCR of about 6 to 11 cycles using a sample-barcoded 5' primer and a J-beta primer mix. TCRdb passed the 5' RACE reads through MiXCR, listing each CDR3 protein once. The repertoire consists of some 640,000 distinct CDR3 sequences, with 25% to 30% occurring once and the leading ten covering 15% to 19%. As concerns this clonotype: Its antigen remains unknown.

This chain joins TRBV6-2 or TRBV6-3 and TRBJ2-1, with D perhaps being TRBD1 or TRBD2 (5 bases each). This sequence originates from an elderly woman in good health. Sequencing was performed on blood. Written as DNA, the CDR3 is TGTGCCAGCTTAACGGGGACCCTCTACAATGAGCAGTTCTTC. Translating gives CASLTGTLYNEQFF.